The rows below give T cell receptor beta chains drawn from one sample of a study of T-cell reconstitution after alpha-beta-depleted transplantation in children. Each CDR3 protein is one row after TCRdb ran MiXCR on the PCR reads. This table holds 190,000 or so distinct CDR3 sequences, less than 15% found once. This material consisted of PBMCs from the stem cell graft donor, taken from the stem cell graft. These receptors were obtained from a human donor who donated a stem cell graft to a child with acute lymphoblastic leukemia. CDR3s include the opening cysteine and the closing phenylalanine or tryptophan. A D gene is named only where the DNA matches it firmly. Clone size is not always given. Where it is, it says once, few, many or a class for expanded clones.

D gene | J gene | V gene | clone size | CDR3 DNA | CDR3 protein
TRBD1 | TRBJ1-2 | TRBV20-1 | NA | TGCAGTGCTAAGCACACCGGGACAGGGGGCTATGGCTACACCTTC | CSAKHTGTGGYGYTF
NA | TRBJ1-1 | TRBV6-1 | many | TGTGCCAGCAGGAAGCCTGAGAACACTGAAGCTTTCTTT | CASRKPENTEAFF
NA | TRBJ1-5 | TRBV10-2 | many | TGCGCCAGCAGTGAGAGCAGTCCCGGAGGCAATCAGCCCCAGCATTTT | CASSESSPGGNQPQHF
NA | TRBJ2-7 | TRBV20-1 | many | TGCAGTGCTGGGTTCGTAGAAAGCTACGAGCAGTACTTC | CSAGFVESYEQYF
TRBD1 | TRBJ1-5 | TRBV19 | few | TGTGCCACTCACTTCGGACAGGGGAACCGTTATAGCAATCAGCCCCAGCATTTT | CATHFGQGNRYSNQPQHF
NA | TRBJ2-2 | TRBV29-1 | many | TGCAGCGTTGTTATCCTCACCGGGGAGCTGTTTTTT | CSVVILTGELFF
NA | TRBJ2-2 | TRBV7-2 | many | TGTGCCAGCAGCTTAGCGGCTCTGGGGGAGCTGTTTTTT | CASSLAALGELFF
NA | TRBJ2-7 | TRBV6-2/TRBV6-3 | many | TGTGCCTGCTACCGCGGGGCGGGGCGCGAGCAGTACTTC | CACYRGAGREQYF
TRBD2 | TRBJ2-5 | TRBV20-1 | many | TGCAGTGCTCCCCCTTGGGGTGCTAGCGGGATTCAAGAGACCCAGTACTTC | CSAPPWGASGIQETQYF
NA | TRBJ2-3 | TRBV5-1 | NA | TGCGCCAGCAGATTGGAAATTAGCACAGATACGCAGTATTTT | CASRLEISTDTQYF
TRBD2 | TRBJ2-2 | TRBV5-1 | many | TGCGCCAGCAGCTTGGCCCTGGGAGGGGCGAACACCGGGGAGCTGTTTTTT | CASSLALGGANTGELFF
NA | TRBJ2-2 | TRBV5-1 | many | TGCGCCAGCAGCTTAGTAGCTCGGATTGACACCGGGGAGCTGTTTTTT | CASSLVARIDTGELFF
NA | TRBJ1-1 | TRBV28 | NA | TGTGCCAGCAGTTTAACGGGAGGGATTGGTTGGAACACTGAAGCTTTCTTT | CASSLTGGIGWNTEAFF
NA | TRBJ2-1 | TRBV28 | many | TGTGCCAGCAGTTTCGGCACTGAGCAGTTCTTC | CASSFGTEQFF
NA | TRBJ1-5 | TRBV28 | many | TGTGCCAGCCGGGGAGTCATGAGGAATCAGCCCCAGCATTTT | CASRGVMRNQPQHF
TRBD2 | TRBJ2-1 | TRBV7-2 | NA | TGTGCCAGCAGCTCCCAGACTAGCGGGGAGGACGAGCAGTTCTTC | CASSSQTSGEDEQFF
NA | TRBJ1-3 | TRBV12-3/TRBV12-4 | NA | TGTGCCAGCAGTTTCCTTGGGGGACCTGACTCTGGAAACACCATATATTTT | CASSFLGGPDSGNTIYF
NA | TRBJ1-4 | TRBV12-3/TRBV12-4 | NA | TGTGCCAGCAGTTTCAGGGGCGCGGCCGCTAATGAAAAACTGTTTTTT | CASSFRGAAANEKLFF
NA | TRBJ1-2 | TRBV29-1 | many | TGCAGCGTTGACGGTGAAACACCAGGCTACACCTTC | CSVDGETPGYTF
NA | TRBJ2-1 | TRBV7-9 | many | TGTGCCAGCAGCATCGACCCCTACAATGAGCAGTTCTTC | CASSIDPYNEQFF
NA | TRBJ2-5 | TRBV10-3 | many | TGTGCCATCAGTGAGTCTTTTAAAGAGACCCAGTACTTC | CAISESFKETQYF
TRBD1 | TRBJ1-1 | TRBV5-1 | many | TGCGCCAGCAGCGGAAGGGACAGGGCCAACACTGAAGCTTTCTTT | CASSGRDRANTEAFF
TRBD2 | TRBJ2-1 | TRBV20-1 | NA | TGCAGTGCTAGGAGGGGCGGGAGCTCCTACAATGAGCAGTTCTTC | CSARRGGSSYNEQFF
NA | TRBJ2-7 | TRBV7-9 | many | TGTGCCAGCAGCTTAGTCGGGATCCACGACGGCTACGAGCAGTACTTC | CASSLVGIHDGYEQYF
NA | TRBJ1-6 | TRBV10-3 | many | TGTGCCATCAGTGAAAACGTGGTGCTCCCCCTCCACTTT | CAISENVVLPLHF
NA | TRBJ2-1 | TRBV27 | many | TGTGCCAGCAGTTTGAGCCGAAGCGAGCAGTTCTTC | CASSLSRSEQFF
NA | TRBJ2-1 | TRBV7-9 | many | TGTGCCAGCAGCTTAGGGGGGCAGTCTTTGAGCAATGAGCAGTTCTTC | CASSLGGQSLSNEQFF
NA | TRBJ1-2 | TRBV12-3/TRBV12-4 | many | TGTGCCAGCACCAAGACAGGATTCTATGGCTACACCTTC | CASTKTGFYGYTF
NA | TRBJ1-1 | TRBV5-6 | many | TGTGCCAGCAGTCACTTTTCGTCCGGGACTGAAGCTTTCTTT | CASSHFSSGTEAFF
NA | TRBJ2-1 | TRBV6-5 | NA | TGTGCCAGCAAAAAGTTGAGTTACTTCTCCTACAATGAGCAGTTCTTC | CASKKLSYFSYNEQFF
NA | TRBJ1-1 | TRBV5-1 | few | TGCGCCAGCAGCTTAGCCCCGGGGACTGAAGCTTTCTTT | CASSLAPGTEAFF
NA | TRBJ1-4 | TRBV29-1 | many | TGCAGCGTTGCTGGGGGGCTAGTAGATGAAAAACTGTTTTTT | CSVAGGLVDEKLFF
NA | TRBJ2-1 | TRBV11-2 | many | TGTGCCAGCAGCTTACGCCCCGACAGAACCTCCTACAATGAGCAGTTCTTC | CASSLRPDRTSYNEQFF
NA | TRBJ2-2 | TRBV4-1 | NA | TGCGCCAGCACCTACCGGGGGGCTAGCGAGACCGGGGAGCTGTTTTTT | CASTYRGASETGELFF
TRBD2 | TRBJ2-3 | TRBV5-6 | few | TGTGCCAGCAGCTCGATCGGGACTAGCGGGAGTATAGATACGCAGTATTTT | CASSSIGTSGSIDTQYF
NA | TRBJ2-7 | TRBV7-2 | NA | TGTGCCAGCAGCTCAATTCGGAGGGACGAGCAGTACTTC | CASSSIRRDEQYF
NA | TRBJ2-4 | TRBV7-2 | many | TGTGCCAGCAGCTTAGACCAAAACATTCAGTACTTC | CASSLDQNIQYF
TRBD2 | TRBJ2-1 | TRBV5-1 | many | TGCGCCAGCAGCCCCGGACTAGCGGGAGTTGATGAGCAGTTCTTC | CASSPGLAGVDEQFF
NA | TRBJ2-5 | TRBV25-1 | many | TGTGCCAGCACCCCAAGGGGAACAGTAGAGACCCAGTACTTC | CASTPRGTVETQYF
NA | TRBJ1-1 | TRBV7-8 | few | TGTGCCAGCAGCTTCGTTCGGTGGAACACTGAAGCTTTCTTT | CASSFVRWNTEAFF
NA | TRBJ2-7 | TRBV11-2 | many | TGTGCCAGCAGCTTTCCGGGAGTTTACGAGCAGTACTTC | CASSFPGVYEQYF
TRBD2 | TRBJ2-7 | TRBV20-1 | many | TGCAGTGCTAGAGATCTGAGACTAGCCGGATACGAGCAGTACTTC | CSARDLRLAGYEQYF
TRBD1 | TRBJ2-3 | TRBV13 | few | TGTGCCAGCAGCTTCCTAACGGGACAGGGGACGGATACGCAGTATTTT | CASSFLTGQGTDTQYF
NA | TRBJ2-7 | TRBV5-1 | many | TGCGCCAGCAGCTTGGGGCGGCCGCGGGTCGAGCAGTACTTC | CASSLGRPRVEQYF
TRBD2 | TRBJ2-4 | TRBV5-1 | NA | TGCGCCAGCAGCTCATCCGGGACTAGCGGGAGGGCGAACAGTCAGTACTTC | CASSSSGTSGRANSQYF
NA | TRBJ1-1 | TRBV20-1 | many | TGCAGTGCTAGGGACCACGGGCGGGATACTGAAGCTTTCTTT | CSARDHGRDTEAFF
NA | TRBJ2-7 | TRBV30 | few | TGTGCCTGGAGGAGGAACGCAGGACCCTACGAGCAGTACTTC | CAWRRNAGPYEQYF
TRBD1 | TRBJ2-5 | TRBV20-1 | NA | TGCAGCTGGGACAGGCAAGAAGAGACCCAGTACTTC | CSWDRQEETQYF
NA | TRBJ2-6 | TRBV12-5 | once | TGTGCTAGTGGTTTGGCCTCCGATCGGGCTGGGGCCAACGTCCTGACTTTC | CASGLASDRAGANVLTF
TRBD2 | TRBJ2-3 | TRBV6-4 | many | TGTGCCAGCAGTGAGAGGCGGGAGGGAGGAGATACGCAGTATTTT | CASSERREGGDTQYF
NA | TRBJ2-2 | TRBV5-6 | many | TGTGCCAGCAGCGTAACACTGAACACCGGGGAGCTGTTTTTT | CASSVTLNTGELFF
TRBD1 | TRBJ2-1 | TRBV5-1 | many | TGCGCCAGCAGCTTAGATGGGACAGAGGATTACTCCTACAATGAGCAGTTCTTC | CASSLDGTEDYSYNEQFF
TRBD2 | TRBJ2-2 | TRBV10-3 | many | TGTGCCATCTGGGGACTAGCGGGAGGTACCGGGGAGCTGTTTTTT | CAIWGLAGGTGELFF
TRBD2 | TRBJ2-2 | TRBV12-3/TRBV12-4 | few | TGTGCCAGCGGGAGGGGCGGGAGGAAAGTCACCGGGGAGCTGTTTTTT | CASGRGGRKVTGELFF
NA | TRBJ2-1 | TRBV28 | many | TGTGCCAGCAGTTTTCAAGCGCTCAATGAGCAGTTCTTC | CASSFQALNEQFF